Below, one TCR beta chain is given with its context. Its specificity is unknown. These data come from a study of cytomegalovirus exposure and HLA in healthy donors. Broader study findings: Across all donors, roughly uniform sequencing depth was an assumption of the presence/absence analyses.

PCR employed 60 Vbeta and 13 Jbeta primers. Generated by immunoSEQ multiplex PCR, the TCRdb table keeps only in-frame clones and is missing some. The sample has approximately 150,000 clones; approximately 79% are singletons. The trim removed 3 bases at V and 7 bases at J, leaving 3 bases unmatched. The germline gives CDR1 SQVTM, CDR2 ANQGSEA. CDR3 size: 12 residues. There were likely unrecorded immune exposures, though donors were nominally healthy when sampled. The sample taken for sequencing was PBMCs. This chain links TRBV29-1 with TRBJ1-3, with 7 bases identical to TRBD1. The sequence came from a male donor in good health and CMV-seronegative. The CDR3 sequence: CSVDEGANTIYF. CDR3 DNA sequence: TGCAGCGTTGACGAGGGGGCGAACACCATATATTTT.